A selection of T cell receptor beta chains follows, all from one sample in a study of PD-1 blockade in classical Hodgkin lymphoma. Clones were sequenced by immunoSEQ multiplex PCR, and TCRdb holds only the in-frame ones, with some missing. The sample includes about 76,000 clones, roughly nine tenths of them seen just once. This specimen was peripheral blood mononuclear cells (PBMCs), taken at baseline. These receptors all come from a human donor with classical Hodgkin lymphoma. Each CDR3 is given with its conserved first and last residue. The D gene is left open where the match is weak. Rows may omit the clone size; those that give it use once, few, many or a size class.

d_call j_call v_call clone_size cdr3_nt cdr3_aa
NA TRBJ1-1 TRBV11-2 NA TGTGCCAGCAGCCCCCACCAGAACACCGGGAACACTGAAGCTTTCTTT CASSPHQNTGNTEAFF
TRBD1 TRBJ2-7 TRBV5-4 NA TGTGCCAGCAGCCGAACCGGACAGGGAACCTACGAGCAGTACTTC CASSRTGQGTYEQYF
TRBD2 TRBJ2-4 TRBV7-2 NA TGTGCCAGCAGCACCAAGACTAGCGGGAGGGCCTGGGCCAAAAACATTCAGTACTTC CASSTKTSGRAWAKNIQYF
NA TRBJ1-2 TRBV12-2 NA TGTGCAAGTCCCCCCGCGGACAGGACATATGGCTACACCTTC CASPPADRTYGYTF
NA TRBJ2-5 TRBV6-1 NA TGTGCCAGCACCAACGGACTTCAAGAGACCCAGTACTTC CASTNGLQETQYF
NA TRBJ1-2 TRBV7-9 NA TGTGCCAGCAGCCGAGCCGGGGTCTCCCTGGATGGCTACACCTTC CASSRAGVSLDGYTF
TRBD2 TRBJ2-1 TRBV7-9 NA TGTGCCAGCAGCCATACCCTAGCGGGGGAGAGCTCCTACAATGAGCAGTTCTTC CASSHTLAGESSYNEQFF
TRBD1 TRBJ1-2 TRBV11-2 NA TGTGCCAGCAGCTTAGAAGGAGGGGGCAGCCGAACCTATGGCTACACCTTC CASSLEGGGSRTYGYTF
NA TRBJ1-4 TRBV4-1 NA TGCGCCAGCAGCCAAGGGCCAGCGTTAGGGGGAGCTAATGAAAAACTGTTTTTT CASSQGPALGGANEKLFF
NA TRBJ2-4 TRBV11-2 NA TGTGCCAGCAGCTTAGTACCTTCCGGGTACAAAAACATTCAGTACTTC CASSLVPSGYKNIQYF
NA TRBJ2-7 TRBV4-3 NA TGCGCCAGCAGCCAAGCCAGAGACTCCTACGAGCAGTACTTC CASSQARDSYEQYF
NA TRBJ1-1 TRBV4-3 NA TGCGCCAGCAGCCAAGCCGCGGACAGAACCAATGAAGCTTTCTTT CASSQAADRTNEAFF
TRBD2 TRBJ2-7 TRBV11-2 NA TGTGCCAGCAGCCCCCTCGGAGGGAGGGCCTACGAGCAGTACTTC CASSPLGGRAYEQYF
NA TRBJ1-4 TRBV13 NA TGTGCCAGCAGCTTCTCCCCGAATGAAAAACTGTTTTTT CASSFSPNEKLFF
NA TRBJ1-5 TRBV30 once TGTGCCTGGAGTCAGGGGCACAATCAGCCCCAGCATTTT CAWSQGHNQPQHF
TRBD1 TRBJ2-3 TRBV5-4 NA TGTGCCAGCAGCGAAAGGGACAGACGCACAGATACGCAGTATTTT CASSERDRRTDTQYF